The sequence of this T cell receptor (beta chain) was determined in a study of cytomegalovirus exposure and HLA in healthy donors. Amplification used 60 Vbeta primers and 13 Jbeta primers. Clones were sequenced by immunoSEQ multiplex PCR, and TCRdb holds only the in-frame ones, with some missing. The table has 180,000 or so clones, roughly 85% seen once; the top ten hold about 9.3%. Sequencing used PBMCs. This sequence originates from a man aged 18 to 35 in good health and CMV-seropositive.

DNA of the CDR3: TGTGCCAGCAGCCGGGCAGGGCAAACGGGCACCGGGGAGCTGTTTTTT. Translated: CASSRAGQTGTGELFF. This chain joins TRBV5-4 and TRBJ2-2; TRBD1 might be the D (5 bases). CDR1 and CDR2 (germline): SGHNT, YYREEE (reference sequence). The CDR3 consists of 16 residues. V was cut by 4 bases and J by 4 bases, with 17 bases left in between.